The 27 T cell receptor beta chains listed next were all sequenced from one sample in a study of blood T cell repertoires in COVID-19. Profiling relied on immunoSEQ multiplex PCR, and the TCRdb table lists in-frame clones only, not all of them. The profile shows about 270,000 clones, over 80% of them singletons. The material sequenced was peripheral blood. Receptors originate from a woman aged 45-65 years with active or convalescent COVID-19.

The chain joins TRBV11-1 to TRBJ2-1; 10 positions match TRBD2. This CDR3 has 16 residues. Germline V gene lookup returns CDR1 SGHAT and CDR2 FQDESV (reference sequence). With V trimmed by 1 base and J by 6 bases, 6 bases remained unmatched. This CDR3 reads CASSLEGLAGANEQFF. The DNA for the CDR3 is TGTGCCAGCAGCTTAGAGGGGCTAGCGGGAGCCAATGAGCAGTTCTTC.

The chain recombines TRBV5-4 with TRBJ2-7, with 10 positions matching TRBD2. The CDR3 has 14 amino acids. The trim removed 2 bases at V and 7 bases at J, leaving 6 bases unmatched. The germline V gene has CDR1 SGHNT and CDR2 YYREEE (reference sequence). CDR3 sequence (DNA): TGTGCCAGCAGCTTAGCGGGGGGGTCGGGAGAGCAGTACTTC. Protein: CASSLAGGSGEQYF.

The chain carries TRBV3-1 (or the pseudogene TRBV3-2) and TRBJ1-2; D remains unclear. Germline V CDR1 and CDR2: LGHDT, YNNKEL (reference sequence). CDR3 length: 15 amino acids. V lost 1 base and J 4 bases, leaving 13 bases between the germline ends. The CDR3 loop is CASSQVSGWPYGYTF. The CDR3 DNA reads as TGTGCCAGCAGCCAAGTGTCAGGATGGCCCTATGGCTACACCTTC.

Worth noting for this clone: Additional DNA sequences in this sample encode the identical CDR3. The V call is TRBV18, the J call TRBJ1-1; 9 nucleotides align to TRBD1. CDR3 length equals 14 residues. Unmatched junction bases numbered 3, after V lost 6 bases and J lost 1 base. Germline V CDR1 and CDR2: KGHSH, LQKENI. CDR3: CASSSGQGNTEAFF. The DNA for the CDR3 is TGTGCCAGCTCGTCGGGACAGGGGAACACTGAAGCTTTCTTT. Full variable domain (missing parts from reference TRBV18 and TRBJ1-1): NAGVMQNPRHLVRRRGQEARLRCSPMKGHSHVYWYRQLPEEGLKFMVYLQKENIIDESGMPKERFSAEFPKEGPSILRIQQVVRGDSAAYFCASSSGQGNTEAFFGQGTRLTVV.

This clone was detected a few times. The V call is TRBV19, the J call TRBJ2-5, with 7 bases identical to TRBD1. This CDR3 region has 13 residues. Trimming took 7 bases from V and 4 from J; bases not matched to a gene: 6. Germline CDR1 reads LNHDA; CDR2 reads SQIVND (reference sequence). For the CDR3, the DNA is TGTGCCAGTAAAGACAGGGCGAGAGAGACCCAGTACTTC. It translates to CASKDRARETQYF.

V gene TRBV6-5 combines with J gene TRBJ2-1; D is possibly TRBD2 (5 bases). Germline V gene sequence: CDR1 MNHEY, CDR2 SVGAGI. This CDR3 has 15 amino acids. V was cut by 2 bases and J by 4 bases, with 12 bases left in between. CDR3 DNA sequence: TGTGCCAGCAGTTACGGGGAAGCGGATTACAATGAGCAGTTCTTC. Its translation is CASSYGEADYNEQFF.

V gene TRBV19 combines with J gene TRBJ1-2; TRBD1 might be the D (6 bases). The CDR3 has 13 amino acids. V shed 7 bases and J shed 4 bases, with 13 bases lying between them. From germline, CDR1 is LNHDA and CDR2 SQIVND (reference sequence). The DNA of the CDR3 is TGTGCCAGTACCTTGACAGGACGCTATGGCTACACCTTC. Protein product: CASTLTGRYGYTF.

The rearrangement joins TRBV5-4 to TRBJ2-5; TRBD2 is a possible D gene (5 bases). Trimming took 4 bases from V and 1 from J, leaving 14 bases between them. CDR1 is SGHNT, CDR2 YYREEE, per germline (reference sequence). CDR3 size: 15 residues. The CDR3 nucleotides read TGTGCCAGCAGCCTCCCAGCGGCTTCCCAAGAGACCCAGTACTTC. Translating gives CASSLPAASQETQYF. The complete variable domain, with remaining parts taken from reference TRBV5-4 and TRBJ2-5, reads ETGVTQSPTHLIKTRGQQVTLRCSSQSGHNTVSWYQQALGQGPQFIFQYYREEENGRGNFPPRFSGLQFPNYSSELNVNALELDDSALYLCASSLPAASQETQYFGPGTRLLVL.

This clone was seen a single time. This chain links TRBV6-5 with TRBJ2-1; D unresolved. Germline assignment: CDR1 MNHEY and CDR2 SVGAGI. Between the trimmed V and J ends, which lost 5 bases and 7 bases, there was a span of 9 bases. This CDR3 is 12 amino acids long. CDR3 in DNA: TGTGCCAGCAGTCAGGCCGCGAATGAGCAGTTCTTC. This translates into CASSQAANEQFF.

The chain combines TRBV28 with TRBJ2-1; 8 bases fit TRBD2. With 6 bases clipped from V and 7 bases from J, the junction kept 14 bases outside the gene matches. CDR1 and CDR2 (germline): MDHEN, SYDVKM. The CDR3 has 16 amino acids. CDR3 bases: TGTGCCAGCAGCCAGGGTCCACTAGCGGCCCAAAATGAGCAGTTCTTC. Protein: CASSQGPLAAQNEQFF.

This clone was seen only a few times. The chain joins TRBV27 to TRBJ1-3; no clear D gene. Trimming removed 6 bases from V and 4 bases from J, with 13 bases in between. CDR1 is MNHEY and CDR2 is SMNVEV in the germline V gene (reference sequence). CDR3 length: 14 residues. Written as DNA, the CDR3 is TGTGCCAGCAGCCCGGGAGGGCGCGGAAACACCATATATTTT. The encoded protein is CASSPGGRGNTIYF.

The V call is TRBV21-1, the J call TRBJ1-4; the table's D call, TRBD1, was not checked against the DNA. TRBV21-1 is designated a pseudogene. This CDR3 contains 20 residues. CDR3 region: CASSPRSGQGIGATNEKLFF. CDR3 bases: TGTGCCAGCAGCCCCCGGTCGGGACAGGGGATCGGGGCAACTAATGAAAAACTGTTTTTT.

This rearrangement joins TRBV9 to TRBJ2-2; 7 bases agree with TRBD1. The V gene end was trimmed by 5 bases and the J gene end by 3 bases; junction bases not matched to a gene: 4. The germline gives CDR1 SGDLS, CDR2 YYNGEE. The CDR3 is 14 amino acids. DNA of the CDR3: TGTGCCAGCAGGGGACAGCTCTACACCGGGGAGCTGTTTTTT. Its protein is CASRGQLYTGELFF.

This chain joins TRBV2 and TRBJ2-2; TRBD1 agrees at 7 bases. Looked up from germline, CDR1 is SNHLY and CDR2 is FYNNEI. This CDR3 comprises 15 residues. Germline trimming cut 4 bases from V and 0 bases from J; bases unmatched to any gene: 2. The CDR3 nucleotides are TGTGCCAGCAGTGTCGACAGGGCGAACACCGGGGAGCTGTTTTTT. Protein product: CASSVDRANTGELFF.

The chain is built from TRBV7-9 and TRBJ1-3; TRBD1 matches at 8 bases. Trimming removed 5 bases from V and 4 bases from J; junction bases left unmatched: 10. Germline lookup yields CDR1 SEHNR and CDR2 FQNEAQ (reference sequence). This CDR3 region has 16 residues. The chain's CDR3 is CASSDSDRGRGNTIYF. The CDR3 nucleotides read TGTGCCAGCAGCGATTCCGACAGGGGAAGAGGAAACACCATATATTTT. The variable domain in full, completed from reference TRBV7-9 and TRBJ1-3, reads DTGVSQNPRHKITKRGQNVTFRCDPISEHNRLYWYRQTLGQGPEFLTYFQNEAQLEKSRLLSDRFSAERPKGSFSTLEIQRTEQGDSAMYLCASSDSDRGRGNTIYFGEGSWLTVV.

This rearrangement joins TRBV28 to TRBJ2-7, with D unresolved. Trimming pared 6 bases from V and 4 bases from J, leaving 13 bases between. The CDR3 totals 13 residues. CDR1 and CDR2 (germline): MDHEN, SYDVKM. This CDR3 reads CASRYTTHYEQYF. The CDR3 region has the DNA TGTGCCAGCAGATATACCACACATTACGAGCAGTACTTC.

This clone is a singleton in its sample. This sequence joins TRBV27 and TRBJ2-6, with a tentative D call TRBD2 (6 bases). The V and J ends lost 3 bases and 0 bases respectively, with 12 bases between them. The V gene's germline CDR1 is MNHEY and CDR2 SMNVEV (reference sequence). The CDR3 is 17 residues long. CDR3 nucleotides: TGTGCCAGCAGTTTGGAGGGCCTATCCTCTGGGGCCAACGTCCTGACTTTC. Translating it yields CASSLEGLSSGANVLTF.

This chain uses TRBV18 with TRBJ2-1; D is possibly TRBD2 (5 bases). Germline V CDR1 and CDR2: KGHSH, LQKENI. Trimming pared 2 bases from V and 8 bases from J, leaving 16 bases between. The CDR3 sequence is 15 residues long. The CDR3, as DNA: TGTGCCAGCTCACCAGTGGACTCCTTCGGCGATGAGCAGTTCTTC. It codes for CASSPVDSFGDEQFF.

This chain connects TRBV19 to TRBJ2-4; tentative D call: TRBD2 (6 bases). Trimming took off 3 bases at V and 1 base at J, with 10 bases between the two ends. The CDR3 loop spans 15 amino acids. Germline V CDR1 and CDR2: LNHDA, SQIVND (reference sequence). This CDR3 reads CASSMEGLAKNIQYF. In DNA, the CDR3 is TGTGCCAGTAGTATGGAGGGGTTGGCCAAAAACATTCAGTACTTC.

This clone was picked up a small number of times. The CDR3 region has the DNA TGTGCCAGCAGCCAAGATTCCGGGAGGTCGCAGTACTTC. Its protein is CASSQDSGRSQYF. The chain carries TRBV3-1 (or the pseudogene TRBV3-2) and TRBJ2-7, with 7 bases fitting TRBD2. The CDR3 is 13 amino acids. The junction had 5 bases not matched to a gene; V was cut back by 0 bases and J by 9 bases. The germline gives CDR1 LGHDT, CDR2 YNNKEL (reference sequence).

The chain employs TRBV7-9 and TRBJ1-2, with 7 bases matching TRBD1. Per the germline V gene, CDR1 is SEHNR and CDR2 is FQNEAQ (reference sequence). V was pared by 1 base and J by 1 base, with 6 bases of the junction left unmatched. The CDR3 consists of 16 residues. This CDR3 is CASSLGSTGVNYGYTF. The CDR3 region has the DNA TGTGCCAGCAGCTTAGGCTCAACAGGGGTTAACTATGGCTACACCTTC.

The chain is built from TRBV6-5 and TRBJ2-7; D perhaps matches TRBD1 (6 bases). The ends were cut back, 5 bases at V and 4 bases at J, with 15 bases in the middle. The CDR3 covers 14 residues. The V gene's germline CDR1 is MNHEY and CDR2 SVGAGI. CDR3 protein: CASSPNRDGYEQYF. The CDR3 bases are TGTGCCAGCAGTCCTAACAGGGATGGGTACGAGCAGTACTTC.

This chain joins TRBV7-9 and TRBJ2-7; weak D call: TRBD1 (5 bases). CDR3 length: 13 amino acids. The V end lost 4 bases, the J end lost 2 bases, and 9 bases lay between the germline ends. CDR1 and CDR2 (germline): SEHNR, FQNEAQ (reference sequence). The CDR3 reads CASSSDKTYEQYF. The CDR3, as DNA: TGTGCCAGCAGCTCGGACAAAACCTACGAGCAGTACTTC.

The rearrangement links TRBV28 to TRBJ1-2; 9 bases fit TRBD1. The CDR3 is 13 residues long. Germline V CDR1 and CDR2: MDHEN, SYDVKM. V gave up 7 bases and J gave up 4 bases; unmatched junction bases: 4. CDR3 amino acids: CASNRDRAYGYTF. CDR3 coding DNA: TGTGCCAGCAACAGGGACAGGGCCTATGGCTACACCTTC.

This rearrangement joins TRBV28 to TRBJ1-5; TRBD1 matches 7 bases. Germline CDR1 is MDHEN and CDR2 is SYDVKM. This CDR3 spans 14 amino acids. V lost 5 bases to trimming and J lost 5 bases; unmatched junction nucleotides: 6. CDR3 amino acids: CASSLRQGDQPQHF. The CDR3, as DNA: TGTGCCAGCAGTCTCAGACAGGGCGATCAGCCCCAGCATTTT.

J is TRBJ2-7 and V is TRBV7-9; D might be TRBD2 (5 bases). Per the germline V gene, CDR1 is SEHNR and CDR2 is FQNEAQ (reference sequence). Trimming shortened V by 1 base and J by 2 bases, and 12 bases separated the two germline ends. This CDR3 contains 15 residues. DNA of the CDR3: TGTGCCAGCAGCTTAGTCGGGGTAGACCCCTACGAGCAGTACTTC. It translates to CASSLVGVDPYEQYF.

The chain uses TRBV6-5 and TRBJ2-7; no clear D. Trimming removed 4 bases from V and 2 bases from J, with 9 bases in between. CDR1 is MNHEY and CDR2 is SVGAGI in the germline V gene. CDR3 size: 13 residues. The CDR3 sequence is CASSSLTAYEQYF. CDR3 in DNA: TGTGCCAGCAGTTCCCTAACTGCCTACGAGCAGTACTTC.